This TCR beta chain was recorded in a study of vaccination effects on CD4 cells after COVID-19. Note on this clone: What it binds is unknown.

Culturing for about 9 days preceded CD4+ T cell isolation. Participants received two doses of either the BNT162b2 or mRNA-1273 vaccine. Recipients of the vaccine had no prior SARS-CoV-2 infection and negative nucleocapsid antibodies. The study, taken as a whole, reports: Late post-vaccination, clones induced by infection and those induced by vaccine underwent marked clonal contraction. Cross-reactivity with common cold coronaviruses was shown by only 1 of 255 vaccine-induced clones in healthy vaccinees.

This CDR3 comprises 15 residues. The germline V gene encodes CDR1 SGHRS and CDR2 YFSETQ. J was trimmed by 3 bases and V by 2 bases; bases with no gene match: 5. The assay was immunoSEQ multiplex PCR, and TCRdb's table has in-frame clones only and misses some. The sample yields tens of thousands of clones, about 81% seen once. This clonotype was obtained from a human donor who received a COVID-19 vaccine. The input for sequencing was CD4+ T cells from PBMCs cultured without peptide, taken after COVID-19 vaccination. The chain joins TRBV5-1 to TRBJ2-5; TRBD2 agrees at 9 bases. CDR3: CASSFRGRAKETQYF. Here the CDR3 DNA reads TGCGCCAGCAGCTTCCGCGGGAGGGCCAAAGAGACCCAGTACTTC.